This TCR beta chain stems from a study of T cell responses to AZD1222 COVID-19 vaccine. Points from the study as a whole: In the spike-specific TCR repertoire, nearly half reportedly target unmutated variant regions.

The assay was immunoSEQ multiplex PCR, and TCRdb's table has in-frame clones only and misses some. Found here are around 150,000 clones, around 90% of them singletons; the top ten hold 2.5% to 4%. As for this clone: Its matching antigen is unknown.

The germline V gene encodes CDR1 SGHAT and CDR2 FQNNGV. The germline V and J ends were trimmed by 4 bases and 1 base, with 18 bases remaining between them. The CDR3 totals 17 residues. The clonotype was recovered from an adult who received the AZD1222 COVID-19 vaccine. The J gene is TRBJ2-3, the V gene TRBV11-2; TRBD2 is a possible D gene (5 bases). The source was peripheral blood, collected 28 days after the second AZD1222 dose. CDR3 bases: TGTGCCAGCAGCTCCGGGTGGACGGACTCCCGCACAGATACGCAGTATTTT. Its translation: CASSSGWTDSRTDTQYF. Full variable domain (rest looked up from reference TRBV11-2 and TRBJ2-3): EAGVAQSPRYKIIEKRQSVAFWCNPISGHATLYWYQQILGQGPKLLIQFQNNGVVDDSQLPKDRFSAERLKGVDSTLKIQPAKLEDSAVYLCASSSGWTDSRTDTQYFGPGTRLTVL.